Below are 27 T cell receptor beta chains sequenced from a single sample in a study of T cell responses to AZD1222 COVID-19 vaccine (dated by TCRdb to about 2021). This sample's time point label indicates: about 28 days (+/-7) after the second vaccine dose. The treatment or condition label corresponds to: meningococcal conjugate vaccine given as trial control. Libraries were made using the immunoSEQ multiplex PCR assay. TCRdb took this table from immuneACCESS and kept in-frame rearrangements with V and J called. Such tables lack part of the clones; where checked against another copy, unresolved V genes explain under half of the gap, and the rest is unexplained. Here the sample has around 140,000 clones; almost 85% occur a single time. 7.9% of the sample rests with the top ten. The sequenced sample was peripheral blood, obtained 28 days after the second dose of the MenACWY control vaccine. The receptors come from an adult who received the MenACWY meningococcal vaccine as a control.

The gene calls are TRBV7-2 and TRBJ1-5, with a weak D call TRBD1 (6 bases). V was cut by 2 bases and J by 5 bases, with 13 bases left in between. The CDR3 length is 15 residues. Germline V gene sequence: CDR1 SGHTA, CDR2 FQGNSA. This CDR3 is CASSLTGRVHQPQHF. DNA for the CDR3: TGTGCCAGCAGCTTAACAGGGAGGGTGCATCAGCCCCAGCATTTT.

In its sample, this clone was seen a few times. The chain carries TRBV6-2 or TRBV6-3 and TRBJ2-1; D possibly corresponds to TRBD2 (6 bases). Looked up from germline, CDR1 is MNHEY and CDR2 is SVGEGT. Deletions cut 2 bases from V and 0 bases from J, with 11 bases between. This CDR3 region has 16 residues. The CDR3 DNA reads as TGTGCCAGCAGTTACGGCGGGACGAGCTCCTACAATGAGCAGTTCTTC. Protein sequence: CASSYGGTSSYNEQFF.

This chain uses TRBV20-1 with TRBJ2-3; no firm D call. Trimming pared 3 bases from V and 2 bases from J, leaving 21 bases between. Germline lookup yields CDR1 DFQATT and CDR2 SNEGSKA (reference sequence). The CDR3 contains 17 residues. This CDR3 is CSASSFGFRSNTDTQYF. The CDR3 DNA follows: TGCAGTGCTAGTTCTTTCGGGTTTCGCAGTAACACAGATACGCAGTATTTT.

J is TRBJ2-1 and V is TRBV24-1; TRBD2 matches 9 bases. From germline, CDR1 is KGHDR and CDR2 SFDVKD. V lost 3 bases and J lost 4; bases outside the gene matches: 3. CDR3 length: 15 amino acids. CDR3 sequence reads: CATSDRAGGYNEQFF. In DNA, the CDR3 is TGTGCCACCAGTGATAGGGCGGGAGGGTACAATGAGCAGTTCTTC.

The chain joins TRBV5-4 to TRBJ2-2, with 8 positions matching TRBD1. Germline assignment: CDR1 SGHNT and CDR2 YYREEE (reference sequence). This CDR3 contains 16 residues. Trimming removed 0 bases from V and 0 bases from J; junction bases left unmatched: 1. This chain's CDR3 is CASSLAGGANTGELFF. The CDR3 DNA is TGTGCCAGCAGCTTGGCAGGGGGCGCGAACACCGGGGAGCTGTTTTTT. Full variable domain (remainder filled in from reference TRBV5-4 and TRBJ2-2): ETGVTQSPTHLIKTRGQQVTLRCSSQSGHNTVSWYQQALGQGPQFIFQYYREEENGRGNFPPRFSGLQFPNYSSELNVNALELDDSALYLCASSLAGGANTGELFFGEGSRLTVL.

This rearrangement joins TRBV27 to TRBJ1-3; D remains ambiguous. Trimming removed 5 bases from V and 4 bases from J, with 12 bases in between. The germline CDR1 and CDR2 sequences are MNHEY and SMNVEV (reference sequence). The CDR3 sequence is 14 residues long. Written as DNA, the CDR3 is TGTGCCAGCAGTCCTGCGGGGAGAGGAAACACCATATATTTT. Its translation: CASSPAGRGNTIYF.

Points on this clone: The CDR3 end shows no conserved phenylalanine or tryptophan, and so a read error is likely. Because the CDR3's place on the DNA is in doubt, the DNA is left out and the CDR3 is given as listed by TCRdb. The chain recombines TRBV3-1 (or the pseudogene TRBV3-2) with TRBJ1-1; TRBD1, as called in the table, went unchecked against the DNA. CDR1 and CDR2 (germline): LGHDT, YNNKEL (reference sequence). Both ends counted, the CDR3 spans 9 residues. This CDR3 is CASTPGTDG.

This chain uses TRBV11-3 with TRBJ2-5; TRBD2 matches 9 bases. With V trimmed by 3 bases and J by 5 bases, 7 bases remained unmatched. The CDR3 extends over 15 amino acids. Per germline, CDR1 SGHNT and CDR2 YENEEA. Here the CDR3 reads CASSFGGGALETQYF. The CDR3 DNA reads as TGTGCCAGCAGCTTCGGCGGGGGGGCATTGGAGACCCAGTACTTC.

The table lists this clone with a few counts. This sequence joins TRBV13 and TRBJ1-2, with no clear D. The germline V and J ends were trimmed by 2 bases and 6 bases, with 16 bases remaining between them. This CDR3 contains 15 residues. The V gene's germline CDR1 is PRHDT and CDR2 FYEKMQ (reference sequence). The CDR3 bases are TGTGCCAGCAGCTTAAAAGATGCGCGGTTTGATGGCTACACCTTC. Protein product: CASSLKDARFDGYTF. Supplemented by reference TRBV13 and TRBJ1-2, the full variable domain reads AAGVIQSPRHLIKEKRETATLKCYPIPRHDTVYWYQQGPGQDPQFLISFYEKMQSDKGSIPDRFSAQQFSDYHSELNMSSLELGDSALYFCASSLKDARFDGYTFGSGTRLTVV.

The chain carries TRBV29-1 and TRBJ1-5; D is possibly TRBD1 (6 bases). Germline V gene sequence: CDR1 SQVTM, CDR2 ANQGSEA. There are 13 residues in the CDR3. Trimming took 7 bases from V and 5 from J, leaving 15 bases between them. For the CDR3, the DNA is TGCAGCGCTCAAGGGGGGGGCGATCAGCCCCAGCATTTT. It yields the protein CSAQGGGDQPQHF. The full variable domain, in which reference TRBV29-1 and TRBJ1-5 provide the parts outside the CDR3, is SAVISQKPSRDICQRGTSLTIQCQVDSQVTMMFWYRQQPGQSLTLIATANQGSEATYESGFVIDKFPISRPNLTFSTLTVSNMSPEDSSIYLCSAQGGGDQPQHFGDGTRLSIL.

This chain joins TRBV7-2 and TRBJ1-5, with D perhaps matching TRBD1 (6 bases). Trimming left V 5 bases short and J 3 bases short, with 14 bases between. CDR3 size: 15 residues. Germline values: CDR1 SGHTA, CDR2 FQGNSA. The CDR3, as DNA: TGTGCCAGCAGCCTCTTCAGGGGTGTCAATCAGCCCCAGCATTTT. It specifies CASSLFRGVNQPQHF.

By share, this clone counts as medium-sized. This same CDR3 is encoded by further DNA sequences in the sample. V gene TRBV19 combines with J gene TRBJ1-5; no clear D gene. V lost 3 bases, J lost 5 bases, and 8 bases lay in between. This CDR3 has 13 residues. Germline V gene data show CDR1 as LNHDA and CDR2 as SQIVND (reference sequence). The CDR3 region is CASSMGRDQPQHF. CDR3 nucleotides: TGTGCCAGTAGTATGGGCCGTGATCAGCCCCAGCATTTT.

The chain joins TRBV3-1 (or the pseudogene TRBV3-2) to TRBJ1-3, with TRBD1 as a possible D gene (5 bases). The CDR3 spans 13 residues. The germline V gene encodes CDR1 LGHDT and CDR2 YNNKEL (reference sequence). V dropped 5 bases and J dropped 5 bases, with 10 bases sitting between them. The CDR3 region is CASSYDSRNTIYF. CDR3 bases: TGTGCCAGCAGCTACGACAGCCGAAACACCATATATTTT.

The CDR3 loop is CAIRQGALYEQYF. The CDR3 region has the DNA TGTGCCATCCGCCAGGGGGCTCTGTACGAGCAGTACTTC. The rearrangement uses TRBV6-6 and TRBJ2-7; TRBD1 aligns across 8 bases. CDR1 and CDR2 (germline): MNHNY, SVGAGI (reference sequence). The CDR3 has 13 amino acids. V trimming: 10 bases; J trimming: 4 bases; junction bases outside the gene matches: 9.

The chain couples TRBV6-5 to TRBJ2-7, with 7 nucleotides matching TRBD1. Germline lookup yields CDR1 MNHEY and CDR2 SVGAGI. The CDR3 contains 16 residues. Germline trimming cut 1 base from V and 3 bases from J; bases unmatched to any gene: 9. CDR3 coding DNA: TGTGCCAGCAGTTACTTCAGGGGGACCCTACTCTACGAGCAGTACTTC. Amino acids: CASSYFRGTLLYEQYF.

The V call is TRBV19, the J call TRBJ2-2; 9 nucleotides agree with TRBD1. This CDR3 region has 14 residues. Germline-derived CDR1 and CDR2 are LNHDA and SQIVND (reference sequence). Losses at the gene ends were 8 bases for V and 3 bases for J; bases not matched to a gene: 4. The CDR3 bases are TGTGCCAGTCTGGACAGGGGAGACACCGGGGAGCTGTTTTTT. It encodes CASLDRGDTGELFF.

The chain employs TRBV19 and TRBJ1-5; 7 nucleotides match TRBD1. Trimming removed 4 bases from V and 0 bases from J; junction bases left unmatched: 15. The CDR3 extends over 19 amino acids. Germline CDR1 LNHDA, CDR2 SQIVND (reference sequence). CDR3 residues: CASSRGPGQPWDSNQPQHF. The CDR3 DNA sequence: TGTGCCAGTAGTAGGGGACCGGGACAGCCGTGGGATAGCAATCAGCCCCAGCATTTT.

The gene calls are TRBV5-1 and TRBJ2-7; 7 bases match TRBD2. This CDR3 region has 14 residues. Trimming removed 0 bases from V and 3 bases from J; junction bases left unmatched: 3. The germline V gene has CDR1 SGHRS and CDR2 YFSETQ. The DNA for the CDR3 is TGCGCCAGCAGCTTGGAGTCTAGCGGCTACGAGCAGTACTTC. Its translation: CASSLESSGYEQYF.

The V and J genes are TRBV10-3 and TRBJ2-3; D unresolved. V lost 2 bases to trimming and J lost 1 base, with 4 bases between them. The CDR3 extends over 13 amino acids. Per germline, CDR1 ENHRY and CDR2 SYGVKD. This CDR3 reads CAISELGTDTQYF. CDR3 bases: TGTGCCATCAGTGAGCTGGGCACAGATACGCAGTATTTT.

The chain combines TRBV6-5 with TRBJ2-1; D is perhaps TRBD2 (6 bases). CDR1 and CDR2 (germline): MNHEY, SVGAGI. This CDR3 is 15 amino acids long. With 5 bases removed from V and 1 base from J, the gap between germline ends came to 12 bases. Here the CDR3 reads CASSPQRVSYNEQFF. For the CDR3, the DNA is TGTGCCAGCAGTCCGCAGCGGGTGTCCTACAATGAGCAGTTCTTC.

The chain links TRBV25-1 to TRBJ2-2, with unresolved D. Trimming pared 5 bases from V and 4 bases from J, leaving 8 bases between. Germline V lookup: CDR1 MGHDK, CDR2 SYGVNS. This CDR3 has 13 amino acids. The CDR3 is CASSPFSTGELFF. CDR3 coding DNA: TGTGCCAGCAGTCCTTTTAGCACCGGGGAGCTGTTTTTT.

As DNA, the CDR3 is TGTGCCAGCAGCCCCGTGGGAGGGTCTGGAAACACCATATATTTT. Translated, it gives CASSPVGGSGNTIYF. The rearrangement uses TRBV3-1 (or the pseudogene TRBV3-2) and TRBJ1-3; D remains ambiguous. CDR1 LGHDT and CDR2 YNNKEL come from the germline V gene (reference sequence). Trimming took 4 bases from V and 1 from J, leaving 11 bases between them. The CDR3 is 15 residues long.

The V and J genes are TRBV5-4 and TRBJ2-1, with D possibly matching TRBD2 (6 bases). The CDR3 spans 16 residues. Trimming left V 4 bases short and J 0 bases short, with 14 bases between. CDR1 is SGHNT and CDR2 is YYREEE in the germline V gene (reference sequence). The CDR3 nucleotides are TGTGCCAGCAGCCCCGGCGGAGGGAGCTCCTACAATGAGCAGTTCTTC. Protein product: CASSPGGGSSYNEQFF.

The chain carries TRBV5-1 and TRBJ1-3; D gene unclear. V gave up 4 bases and J gave up 2 bases, with 13 bases separating them. CDR3 length equals 15 residues. The germline V gene has CDR1 SGHRS and CDR2 YFSETQ. CDR3 protein: CASSPDVGTGNTIYF. As DNA, the CDR3 is TGCGCCAGCAGCCCCGACGTGGGGACTGGAAACACCATATATTTT.

The chain recombines TRBV30 with TRBJ2-2; unclear D gene. CDR1 and CDR2 from the germline V gene are GTSNPN and SVGIG (reference sequence). The CDR3 runs to 13 residues. V was pared by 3 bases and J by 4 bases, with 9 bases between. DNA for the CDR3: TGTGCCTGGAGACCTACAACCACCGGGGAGCTGTTTTTT. Residues: CAWRPTTTGELFF.

This clone occurred once. This sequence joins TRBV9 and TRBJ1-6, with TRBD1 matching over 7 bases. The CDR3 consists of 15 residues. CDR1 is SGDLS, CDR2 YYNGEE, per germline. V lost 0 bases to trimming and J lost 5 bases; unmatched junction nucleotides: 2. The CDR3 bases are TGTGCCAGCAGCGTAGAACAGGGGAATAATTCACCCCTCCACTTT. Its protein product is CASSVEQGNNSPLHF.

V usage is TRBV11-3 and J usage is TRBJ2-7; TRBD1 matches 10 bases. CDR1 and CDR2 from the germline V gene are SGHNT and YENEEA. V lost 6 bases to trimming and J lost 2 bases; unmatched junction nucleotides: 7. This CDR3 has 15 residues. Here the CDR3 DNA reads TGTGCCAGCAGGGGACAGGGGCGTACAACCTACGAGCAGTACTTC. Protein sequence: CASRGQGRTTYEQYF.